One sample yielded the 30 T cell receptor beta chains listed below, sequenced in a study of T cell responses to AZD1222 COVID-19 vaccine. Libraries were prepared by immunoSEQ multiplex PCR; TCRdb keeps only in-frame clonotypes and omits some of them. The profile shows 150,000 or so clones, roughly nine tenths of them singletons. Specimen: peripheral blood, collected on day 0 of AZD1222 vaccination. The receptors here all came from an adult in good health.

The chain employs TRBV9 and TRBJ2-2; 12 bases are a match to TRBD2. Germline CDR1 SGDLS, CDR2 YYNGEE. V dropped 3 bases and J dropped 6; count of bases not matched to a gene: 3. This CDR3 contains 15 residues. DNA for the CDR3: TGTGCCAGCAGCGGACGGACTAGCGGGGCCGGGGAGCTGTTTTTT. Translation: CASSGRTSGAGELFF.

V gene TRBV5-1 combines with J gene TRBJ1-6, with 7 positions matching TRBD1. The trim removed 0 bases at V and 10 bases at J, leaving 13 bases unmatched. This CDR3 spans 17 amino acids. The germline gives CDR1 SGHRS, CDR2 YFSETQ. DNA of the CDR3: TGCGCCAGCAGCTTGGCCGTCTCGTCGCAGGGGGGATCACCCCTCCACTTT. Its protein is CASSLAVSSQGGSPLHF. The full variable domain, rest sourced from reference TRBV5-1 and TRBJ1-6, is KAGVTQTPRYLIKTRGQQVTLSCSPISGHRSVSWYQQTPGQGLQFLFEYFSETQRNKGNFPGRFSGRQFSNSRSEMNVSTLELGDSALYLCASSLAVSSQGGSPLHFGNGTRLTVT.

The chain uses TRBV5-1 and TRBJ1-1; no clear D. The V end lost 2 bases, the J end lost 0 bases, and 8 bases lay between the germline ends. The CDR3 is made up of 14 amino acids. In germline, CDR1 is SGHRS, CDR2 YFSETQ. This CDR3 is CASSLREMNTEAFF. CDR3 nucleotides: TGCGCCAGCAGCTTACGGGAAATGAACACTGAAGCTTTCTTT.

V usage is TRBV6-5 and J usage is TRBJ2-5, with 10 positions matching TRBD2. V gave up 10 bases and J gave up 2 bases; unmatched junction bases: 4. CDR3 length: 13 residues. CDR1 and CDR2 (germline): MNHEY, SVGAGI. The CDR3 DNA reads as TGTGCCATCCGACTAGCGGGTCAAGAGACCCAGTACTTC. Translating gives CAIRLAGQETQYF.

This chain links TRBV6-1 with TRBJ2-1, with TRBD2 matching over 12 bases. The CDR3 runs 16 residues. J lost 1 base, V lost 4 bases, and 2 bases had no gene match. CDR1 is MNHNS and CDR2 is SASEGT in the germline V gene. The CDR3 DNA follows: TGTGCCAGCAGTGGCACTAGCGGGGGGTCCTACAATGAGCAGTTCTTC. Amino acid sequence: CASSGTSGGSYNEQFF.

The chain carries TRBV5-1 and TRBJ2-1; no definite D call. The V end was cut by 1 base, the J end by 1 base, with 9 bases between. The length of the CDR3 is 15 residues. Germline V CDR1 and CDR2: SGHRS, YFSETQ. CDR3 residues: CASSLSTLSYNEQFF. CDR3 sequence (DNA): TGCGCCAGCAGCTTGTCGACCCTATCCTACAATGAGCAGTTCTTC.

The V gene is TRBV4-3, the J gene TRBJ1-1; D uncertain. The CDR3 consists of 14 residues. V gave up 1 base and J gave up 1 base, with 7 bases separating them. CDR1 is LGHNA, CDR2 YSLEER, per germline. CDR3 sequence reads: CASSQALKNTEAFF. The DNA of the CDR3 is TGCGCCAGCAGCCAAGCCCTGAAGAACACTGAAGCTTTCTTT.

This sequence joins TRBV30 and TRBJ2-2; 8 positions agree with TRBD2. This CDR3 is built from 15 residues. Germline CDR1 is GTSNPN and CDR2 is SVGIG (reference sequence). With 2 bases clipped from V and 6 bases from J, the junction kept 8 bases outside the gene matches. The CDR3 region is CAWSIGGGRAGELFF. CDR3 nucleotide sequence: TGTGCCTGGAGTATTGGCGGGGGGCGGGCCGGGGAGCTGTTTTTT.

V is TRBV7-9 and J is TRBJ2-3, with D unresolved. CDR1 SEHNR and CDR2 FQNEAQ come from the germline V gene (reference sequence). The CDR3 sequence is 14 residues long. With 2 bases removed from V and 0 bases from J, the gap between germline ends came to 6 bases. CDR3 bases: TGTGCCAGCAGCTTATTCGGAAGCACAGATACGCAGTATTTT. This encodes CASSLFGSTDTQYF.

The chain recombines TRBV10-2 with TRBJ1-3, with a tentative D call TRBD1 (5 bases). CDR1 is WSHSY and CDR2 is SAAADI in the germline V gene. The V gene lost 1 base and the J gene lost 1 base, with 8 bases spanning the gap. The CDR3 runs to 15 residues. The CDR3 nucleotides read TGCGCCAGCAGTGAGTTGAGGGGATCTGGAAACACCATATATTTT. It encodes CASSELRGSGNTIYF.

For the CDR3, the DNA is TGTGCCACCAGCAGAGAAGACAGGGTGTATTCACCCCTCCACTTT. This translates into CATSREDRVYSPLHF. The chain links TRBV15 to TRBJ1-6, with TRBD1 matching over 7 bases. The CDR3 loop spans 15 amino acids. J lost 8 bases, V lost 0 bases, and 4 bases had no gene match. Looked up from germline, CDR1 is LNHNV and CDR2 is YYDKDF (reference sequence).

V and J are TRBV3-1 (or the pseudogene TRBV3-2) and TRBJ2-1; the D gene could be TRBD1 or TRBD2 (5 bases each). The V end lost 0 bases, the J end lost 0 bases, and 12 bases lay between the germline ends. CDR3 length: 17 residues. Per the germline V gene, CDR1 is LGHDT and CDR2 is YNNKEL (reference sequence). CDR3 DNA: TGTGCCAGCAGCCAAGATTTGGGGACGAGCTCCTACAATGAGCAGTTCTTC. This translates into CASSQDLGTSSYNEQFF.

The chain couples TRBV9 to TRBJ2-3; TRBD1 is a possible D gene (6 bases). V was pared by 7 bases and J by 6 bases, with 18 bases between. Germline CDR1 and CDR2: SGDLS and YYNGEE. This CDR3 has 14 amino acids. CDR3 DNA: TGTGCCAGCGGATACGGACAGTCCTCTGATACGCAGTATTTT. Its protein is CASGYGQSSDTQYF.

Here the CDR3 reads CASSQDRSSYNEQFF. Written as DNA, the CDR3 is TGTGCCAGCAGCCAGGACAGGAGCTCCTACAATGAGCAGTTCTTC. The V and J genes are TRBV7-3 and TRBJ2-1, with 7 bases lining up with TRBD1. The CDR3 runs 15 residues. CDR1 SGHTA and CDR2 FQGTGA come from the germline V gene. With 5 bases clipped from V and 0 bases from J, the junction kept 4 bases outside the gene matches.

The chain links TRBV7-9 to TRBJ2-1; 8 bases align to TRBD2. Germline loops: CDR1 SEHNR, CDR2 FQNEAQ (reference sequence). The CDR3 is 15 residues long. J gave up 2 bases and V 0 bases, and 0 bases lay outside the gene matches. The CDR3 loop reads CASSLAGLAYNEQFF. The CDR3 DNA is TGTGCCAGCAGCTTAGCGGGACTAGCCTACAATGAGCAGTTCTTC.

The chain is built from TRBV7-6 and TRBJ1-1; perhaps TRBD1 as D (5 bases). CDR1 is SGHVS, CDR2 FNYEAQ, per germline. With 1 base removed from V and 5 bases from J, the gap between germline ends came to 17 bases. The CDR3 contains 16 residues. CDR3 protein: CASSLGGAGGQTEAFF. The DNA of the CDR3 is TGTGCCAGCAGCTTAGGTGGGGCTGGGGGTCAAACTGAAGCTTTCTTT.

The chain combines TRBV11-2 with TRBJ1-3; 8 bases align to TRBD1. V lost 3 bases and J lost 2; bases outside the gene matches: 6. There are 16 residues in the CDR3. Germline V gene sequence: CDR1 SGHAT, CDR2 FQNNGV. The CDR3 here is CASSFGTGWTGNTIYF. CDR3 in DNA: TGTGCCAGCAGCTTCGGGACAGGATGGACTGGAAACACCATATATTTT.

The chain has TRBV6-2 or TRBV6-3 and TRBJ2-4; D is possibly TRBD1 (6 bases). Trimming removed 4 bases from V and 0 bases from J, with 13 bases in between. The CDR3 is made up of 16 amino acids. Germline-derived CDR1 and CDR2 are MNHEY and SVGEGT. The chain's CDR3 is CASSWYQGLAKNIQYF. The CDR3 bases are TGTGCCAGCAGTTGGTATCAGGGGCTAGCCAAAAACATTCAGTACTTC.

The gene calls are TRBV6-5 and TRBJ1-1; D call uncertain. This CDR3 contains 14 residues. From germline, CDR1 is MNHEY and CDR2 SVGAGI. Trimming took off 7 bases at V and 1 base at J, with 13 bases between the two ends. The CDR3 coding sequence is TGTGCCAGCACCCCCTCTCGAGGGAACACTGAAGCTTTCTTT. Its protein product is CASTPSRGNTEAFF.

The chain employs TRBV30 and TRBJ1-2; D is perhaps TRBD1 (5 bases). V was trimmed by 2 bases and J by 6 bases, leaving 19 bases between them. The germline V gene encodes CDR1 GTSNPN and CDR2 SVGIG (reference sequence). This CDR3 contains 15 residues. CDR3 sequence (DNA): TGTGCCTGGAGTCAGGGTGCGGCTGCCCGGGATGGCTACACCTTC. Its protein is CAWSQGAAARDGYTF.

This sequence joins TRBV5-4 and TRBJ2-2; TRBD1 aligns across 8 bases. Germline values: CDR1 SGHNT, CDR2 YYREEE (reference sequence). The V and J ends lost 3 bases and 1 base, in that order; junction bases with no gene match: 5. CDR3 length: 16 residues. For the CDR3, the DNA is TGTGCCAGCAGCTCCCACGACAGGGGGAACACCGGGGAGCTGTTTTTT. Protein: CASSSHDRGNTGELFF.

This rearrangement joins TRBV5-1 to TRBJ1-2; possible D gene TRBD1, 6 bases. The ends were cut back, 0 bases at V and 8 bases at J, with 14 bases in the middle. Germline lookup yields CDR1 SGHRS and CDR2 YFSETQ. CDR3 size: 14 residues. For the CDR3, the DNA is TGCGCCAGCAGCTTGGAACAGGGTGGTCACGGCTACACCTTC. Its translation: CASSLEQGGHGYTF.

The CDR3 sequence: CASSLGTSGNEQFF. The CDR3 nucleotides read TGTGCCAGCAGTTTAGGGACTAGTGGCAATGAGCAGTTCTTC. The V gene is TRBV28, the J gene TRBJ2-1; 8 nucleotides match TRBD2. The CDR3 has 14 residues. Trimming removed 2 bases from V and 6 bases from J; junction bases left unmatched: 3. Looked up from germline, CDR1 is MDHEN and CDR2 is SYDVKM.

The table lists this clone with a count of one. The chain couples TRBV30 to TRBJ1-2, with D uncertain. Germline CDR1 is GTSNPN and CDR2 is SVGIG (reference sequence). Trimming took off 5 bases at V and 5 bases at J, with 21 bases between the two ends. This CDR3 is built from 15 residues. Here the CDR3 reads CAWGGDQLKSYGYTF. CDR3 DNA: TGTGCCTGGGGAGGTGACCAGCTGAAGAGTTATGGCTACACCTTC.

The gene calls are TRBV3-1 (or the pseudogene TRBV3-2) and TRBJ2-5, with D possibly TRBD2 on 6 matching bases. The CDR3 extends over 15 amino acids. The V gene's germline CDR1 is LGHDT and CDR2 YNNKEL (reference sequence). V was cut by 4 bases and J by 1 base, with 13 bases left in between. The CDR3 sequence is CASSLRGSGQETQYF. The CDR3 DNA reads TGTGCCAGCAGCCTCCGGGGTAGCGGCCAAGAGACCCAGTACTTC.

The chain carries TRBV10-3 and TRBJ2-3; TRBD1 aligns across 7 bases. J was trimmed by 7 bases and V by 7 bases; bases with no gene match: 8. The length of the CDR3 is 13 residues. The germline gives CDR1 ENHRY, CDR2 SYGVKD. The CDR3 DNA follows: TGTGCCATCAAGACAGGGTTGATAAATACGCAGTATTTT. Protein product: CAIKTGLINTQYF.

V gene TRBV6-5 combines with J gene TRBJ1-6; 7 bases are a match to TRBD1. Germline V CDR1 and CDR2: MNHEY, SVGAGI. The ends lost 4 bases at V and 6 bases at J; junction bases unmatched: 3. The CDR3 loop spans 14 amino acids. CDR3 amino acids: CASSSHRGNSPLHF. CDR3 nucleotide sequence: TGTGCCAGCAGTTCCCACAGGGGTAATTCACCCCTCCACTTT.

This chain joins TRBV7-9 and TRBJ2-7, with 8 nucleotides matching TRBD1. The CDR3 consists of 15 residues. After removal of 3 bases from V and 7 bases from J, the junction contained 11 bases not matched to a gene. Germline CDR1 is SEHNR and CDR2 is FQNEAQ (reference sequence). CDR3 in amino acids: CASSFGGRGPGEQYF. In DNA, the CDR3 is TGTGCCAGCAGCTTCGGGGGCAGGGGGCCGGGTGAGCAGTACTTC.

The chain employs TRBV19 and TRBJ1-5; D remains unclear. Per germline, CDR1 LNHDA and CDR2 SQIVND (reference sequence). Trimming shortened V by 5 bases and J by 3 bases, and 11 bases separated the two germline ends. The CDR3 sequence is 14 residues long. CDR3 amino acids: CASSRLEPNQPQHF. The CDR3 region has the DNA TGTGCCAGTAGTCGGTTGGAGCCCAATCAGCCCCAGCATTTT.

The genes are TRBV5-5 and TRBJ2-7; TRBD1 is a possible D gene (6 bases). This CDR3 has 15 residues. The V gene lost 0 bases and the J gene lost 0 bases, with 10 bases spanning the gap. CDR1 and CDR2 (germline): SGHKS, YYEKEE (reference sequence). The DNA of the CDR3 is TGTGCCAGCAGCTTGGCAGGGACAAACTCCTACGAGCAGTACTTC. Protein: CASSLAGTNSYEQYF.